Below are 14 T cell receptor beta chains sequenced from a single sample in a study of blood T cell repertoires in COVID-19. Only in-frame clones appear in the TCRdb table, and some are missing; sequencing was by immunoSEQ multiplex PCR. The sample carries approximately 400,000 clones, approximately 88% recorded once. The material sequenced was peripheral blood. The source of these receptors is a woman aged 50 to 65 with COVID-19, enrolled during active disease.

The genes are TRBV6-2 or TRBV6-3 and TRBJ2-3, with 13 positions matching TRBD2. The junction had 4 bases not matched to a gene; V was cut back by 2 bases and J by 2 bases. There are 17 residues in the CDR3. Germline V gene lookup returns CDR1 MNHEY and CDR2 SVGEGT. As DNA, the CDR3 is TGTGCCAGCAGTTACCCCGGGACTAGCGGGAACACAGATACGCAGTATTTT. Amino acids: CASSYPGTSGNTDTQYF.

V usage is TRBV25-1 and J usage is TRBJ1-6, with D possibly being TRBD1 (5 bases). From germline, CDR1 is MGHDK and CDR2 SYGVNS. Trimming shortened V by 0 bases and J by 8 bases, and 11 bases separated the two germline ends. There are 15 residues in the CDR3. The CDR3 DNA reads TGTGCCAGCAGTGAATATGGGGGGGGTTATTCACCCCTCCACTTT. Amino acids: CASSEYGGGYSPLHF.

The genes are TRBV2 and TRBJ2-7; the D gene is possibly TRBD1 (6 bases). The germline V gene has CDR1 SNHLY and CDR2 FYNNEI. Trimming left V 6 bases short and J 3 bases short, with 9 bases between. CDR3 length: 12 residues. CDR3 protein: CASRAGVYEQYF. CDR3 coding DNA: TGTGCCAGCAGGGCAGGGGTCTACGAGCAGTACTTC.

The J gene is TRBJ1-1, the V gene TRBV11-2; D gene ambiguous. Between the trimmed V and J ends, which lost 3 bases and 1 base, there was a span of 6 bases. This CDR3 region has 13 residues. The germline CDR1 and CDR2 sequences are SGHAT and FQNNGV. The DNA of the CDR3 is TGTGCCAGCAGCTTCACGGGGAACACTGAAGCTTTCTTT. This translates into CASSFTGNTEAFF.

The CDR3 DNA follows: TGTGCCAGCAGCCCATGGGCCGCAACAGATACGCAGTATTTT. Its protein product is CASSPWAATDTQYF. The rearrangement links TRBV9 to TRBJ2-3; D is ambiguous. Between the trimmed V and J ends, which lost 4 bases and 3 bases, there was a span of 12 bases. The CDR3 is 14 residues long. Germline V lookup: CDR1 SGDLS, CDR2 YYNGEE.

The chain combines TRBV24-1 with TRBJ1-2; TRBD1 agrees at 8 bases. J lost 5 bases, V lost 3 bases, and 4 bases had no gene match. Germline V lookup: CDR1 KGHDR, CDR2 SFDVKD. The CDR3 is 14 amino acids. The CDR3: CATSDARTGYGYTF. In DNA form, the CDR3 reads TGTGCCACCAGTGATGCCCGGACAGGGTATGGCTACACCTTC.

The gene calls are TRBV9 and TRBJ2-7; 7 bases are shared with TRBD2. The V gene's germline CDR1 is SGDLS and CDR2 YYNGEE. The CDR3 is 14 residues long. V shed 4 bases and J 7 bases; nucleotides not matched to a gene: 11. The CDR3 nucleotides read TGTGCCAGCAGCCCATTGGGAGGGCCTTCGGAGCAGTACTTC. Translation gives CASSPLGGPSEQYF.

This sequence joins TRBV19 and TRBJ2-3, with TRBD2 matching 10 bases. The CDR3 sequence is 17 residues long. Germline-derived CDR1 and CDR2 are LNHDA and SQIVND (reference sequence). The V gene end was trimmed by 7 bases and the J gene end by 6 bases; junction bases not matched to a gene: 16. The CDR3 is CASTRGIGLAGADTQYF. CDR3 in DNA: TGTGCCAGTACCCGGGGCATAGGTCTAGCGGGGGCGGATACGCAGTATTTT. The whole variable domain, filled in from reference TRBV19 and TRBJ2-3, reads DGGITQSPKYLFRKEGQNVTLSCEQNLNHDAMYWYRQDPGQGLRLIYYSQIVNDFQKGDIAEGYSVSREKKESFPLTVTSAQKNPTAFYLCASTRGIGLAGADTQYFGPGTRLTVL.

The genes are TRBV7-8 and TRBJ1-1; the D gene is possibly TRBD1 (6 bases). The length of the CDR3 is 14 residues. Between the trimmed V and J ends, which lost 3 bases and 0 bases, there was a span of 8 bases. In germline, CDR1 is SGHVS, CDR2 FQNEAQ. The CDR3 DNA follows: TGTGCCAGCAGCTTGGGGGCTCTGAACACTGAAGCTTTCTTT. This sequence encodes CASSLGALNTEAFF.

The rearrangement links TRBV28 to TRBJ1-2, with D hard to call. Germline lookup yields CDR1 MDHEN and CDR2 SYDVKM. The CDR3 consists of 15 residues. Between the trimmed V and J ends, which lost 4 bases and 1 base, there was a span of 13 bases. As DNA, the CDR3 is TGTGCCAGCAGTTCACACCGAATTCGTAACTATGGCTACACCTTC. It yields the protein CASSSHRIRNYGYTF.

This clone was observed once. The chain recombines TRBV5-8 with TRBJ2-7; D unclear. CDR1 is SGHTS and CDR2 is YDEGEE in the germline V gene. V lost 0 bases, J lost 7 bases, and 11 bases lay in between. The CDR3 has 13 amino acids. CDR3 residues: CASSLDISSEQYF. In DNA, the CDR3 is TGTGCCAGCAGCTTGGACATATCATCTGAGCAGTACTTC.

In its sample, this clone was seen once. This chain links TRBV7-9 with TRBJ2-7, with D unclear. The CDR3 totals 13 residues. The V gene lost 1 base and the J gene lost 5 bases, with 9 bases spanning the gap. Germline V gives CDR1 SEHNR, CDR2 FQNEAQ (reference sequence). The CDR3 spells CASSLVPANEQYF. The CDR3 nucleotides read TGTGCCAGCAGCTTAGTTCCTGCGAACGAGCAGTACTTC.

This clone showed up just once. This chain links TRBV15 with TRBJ2-1, with D possibly TRBD1 on 6 matching bases. The CDR3 totals 13 residues. Germline V gene lookup returns CDR1 LNHNV and CDR2 YYDKDF (reference sequence). The ends were cut back, 8 bases at V and 0 bases at J, with 8 bases in the middle. The CDR3 is CATGQSSYNEQFF. The CDR3 nucleotides are TGTGCCACCGGACAGAGCTCCTACAATGAGCAGTTCTTC.

V gene TRBV4-1 combines with J gene TRBJ2-7; TRBD1 agrees at 7 bases. This CDR3 spans 17 amino acids. The V segment lost 4 bases and the J segment 5 bases; nucleotides outside the gene matches: 17. Looked up from germline, CDR1 is MGHRA and CDR2 is YSYEKL. This CDR3 reads CASSPQKGAGALHEQYF. The CDR3 DNA follows: TGCGCCAGCAGCCCCCAAAAGGGGGCAGGGGCCCTCCACGAGCAGTACTTC.